The present T cell receptor (beta chain) was sequenced within a study of cytomegalovirus exposure and HLA in healthy donors (dated by TCRdb to the late 2010s). With regard to the full study: An earlier analysis of about 530 of the donors reported approximately 300 Gb of sequence data and about 120 million unique TCR beta sequences obtained from around 190 million T cells. An early release that covered fewer than 750 HLA-typed donors contained 300 to 350 gigabases of sequencing data and some 87 million unique TCR sequences. Of the 300 to 500 genotyped donors, 75% to 85% were placed in the genetic ancestry cluster associated with self-reported Caucasian donors. The aim of the study was to test whether cataloging public T cell receptors could identify signatures of past pathogen exposure. Using immunosequencing, the study profiled T cell repertoires from some 670 subjects and related those repertoires to cytomegalovirus serostatus. A separate validation cohort of about 110 different subjects was used in addition to the roughly 670-subject first cohort. To predict cytomegalovirus infection status, the study brought together high-throughput TCR immunosequencing, statistical association of individual TCRs with disease status, and machine learning. A later analysis re-analyzed previously published TCR beta repertoires from 660 or so donors and added high-resolution HLA genotyping to study TCR occurrence patterns. The later analysis used no new phenotypic data to find candidate immune exposures, relying instead on TCR beta sequences and their occurrence across donors. An earlier analysis of approximately 630 of the donors applied high-throughput TCR beta sequencing to assess whether each TCR beta V gene segment acted as functional or pseudogenic. Alongside the repertoire data, information on donor age, sex, ethnicity and CMV serostatus was compiled. In a later genetic analysis, genome-wide SNP genotypes for about three fifths of the roughly 670 donors were used, and that subset was treated as a discovery cohort. Every discovery cohort repertoire had been produced on one sequencing platform. Both class I and class II loci were covered by HLA typing, at four-digit resolution. Typing coverage differed by locus: A, B, C, DRB1 and DQB1 were typed in roughly 620-630 donors, DQA1 in approximately 520, DPA1 in around 610, and DPB1 in just under 480. Because of strong linkage in the cohort, four or five DR-DQ haplotypes were treated as single units for association and clustering. Among about 370 genotyped donors of the cohort, an average of roughly 230,000 unique TCR beta nucleotide sequences was sequenced per donor, of which 15% to 20% were non-productive.

Library preparation used the immunoSEQ multiplex PCR assay. For the multiplex PCR, a mixture combining 60 forward primers for TCR Vbeta segments and 13 reverse primers for TCR Jbeta segments was used. Amplification of the CDR3 region of rearranged TCR beta genes was performed with a multiplex PCR assay on genomic DNA. On the Illumina HiSeq System, the amplified TCR beta libraries were sequenced as 87-base-pair reads. The original methods were these. A later analysis tallied tens of millions of unique TCR beta chains across the 700 or so repertoires, and about 10 million of those chains were shared by two or more donors. Raw reads were error-corrected and collapsed into unique sequences by a nearest-neighbor algorithm in which closely related sequences were merged to remove PCR and sequencing errors. To assign V, D and J gene segments, CDR3 sequences were aligned to IMGT reference sequences. For a sequence to be retained, a match of at least six nucleotides to both a V gene segment and a J gene segment was required. A rearrangement was called productive if the CDR3 had no stop codons and remained in frame with V and J, and every other rearrangement was called non-productive. Following IMGT convention, CDR3 was defined as the stretch from the second conserved V-encoded cysteine to the conserved J-encoded phenylalanine. The earlier analysis of about 590 of the donors excluded sequences that lacked an unambiguous match to a single V gene segment. An earlier analysis of several hundred of the donors classified V segments as functional when productive rearrangements were above 56.7% and as segregating when the standard deviation between donors was above 5%. To diagnose cytomegalovirus status from the catalog of TCR beta chain sequences, a statistical classification framework was built. V and J gene assignment, in a later analysis, came from comparing TCR nucleotide sequences with IMGT/GENE-DB human TR gene sequences. The TCRdist pipeline was used in a later analysis to assign CDR3 sequences and most-parsimonious VDJ recombination scenarios. In a later analysis, each TCR beta chain was defined by its CDR3 amino acid sequence together with its V-gene family, and reads lacking a unique V-gene family were excluded. To address suspected cross-contamination and a sequencing artifact, a later analysis removed 550 to 750 highly shared, low-generation-probability nucleotide sequences. In a later analysis, a clonal expansion index was calculated for each public chain from normalized within-repertoire ranks of inferred template counts. In a later analysis, generation probabilities were computed with a VDJ recombination model fitted to out-of-frame rearrangements, and the resulting probabilities were checked against IGoR. In a later analysis, TCR-TCR, TCR-HLA and TCR-CMV co-occurrence was scored with hypergeometric tests, and a repertoire-size bias correction was applied to TCR pairs. A later analysis estimated false discovery rates by permuting HLA or CMV assignments 20 times. In a later analysis, co-occurring TCRs were grouped using DBSCAN, and TCRdist sequence similarity was added for clustering within HLA-allele-positive subsets. Co-occurrence clustering excluded repertoires with fewer than 30,000 or more than 120,000 public chains, plus five with anomalous nucleotide sharing. TCRdb provides this immuneACCESS table in a form limited to in-frame rearrangements. Some clones are lacking; in checked studies, under half of them reflect an unresolved V gene, and why the rest are absent is not known. The V and J calls and clone size were taken over from that table, and D and trimming were inferred from the DNA. For this sample there are hundreds of thousands of clones; about 75% appear just once. Around 1.8% of the sample is taken by the ten largest.

A word on this clone: The antigen it recognizes is unknown. The record has no base qualities; no much larger clone is one base away.

The cohort comprised 710 or so healthy bone marrow donors. At the time of sampling, all cohort members were nominally healthy, though unrecorded immune exposures were likely present. The donor tested CMV seronegative, placing the donor among the 350 to 400 seronegative members of the cohort. A peripheral blood sample was provided by each donor, and peripheral blood mononuclear cells were used for TCR beta sequencing. The Qiagen DNeasy Blood Extraction Kit was used to extract genomic DNA from the blood cell samples. Broader findings and caveats from the paper: The presence/absence analyses assumed that sequencing depth was roughly uniform across donors, and that assumption may not be true. In a later analysis, HLA-associated TCR beta chains were found to be more clonally expanded and to have lower generation probabilities than equally common non-associated chains. In a later analysis, most CMV-associated TCR beta chains were found to appear HLA-restricted, with HLA associations seemingly driven largely by CMV exposure. While some public TCRs were present in many individuals, most TCR sequences turned up only very rarely across donors. A later analysis reported that several top co-occurrence clusters appeared linked to parvovirus B19, influenza, CMV and Epstein-Barr virus. A further reported finding was that TCR beta sequences accurately predicted the HLA-A and HLA-B alleles for most subjects in the first cohort. HLA typing was unavailable for some donors at each locus, so association tests used only the typed subset. Strong co-occurrence of HLA alleles, especially DR and DQ, made assigning TCR associations to individual alleles difficult. V-gene and J-gene trimming of TCR beta chains was associated with a missense DCLRE1C variant in a later genetic analysis, and the association was replicated in an independent cohort. In the study, some 160 TCR beta chains were listed as associated with cytomegalovirus. A cluster of highly shared sequence variants was judged likely to represent a technical artifact of the sequencing pipeline. Over 15 rarely observed V segments, including chromosome 9 orphons, were excluded from the earlier analysis of a few hundred of the donors because counts were too low. Correlated functional status among segregating V segments might reflect linkage disequilibrium, but an unknown experimental factor could not be ruled out. The authors suggested that the approach could potentially be extended to other disease states and immunological phenotypes. This cohort had only TCR beta chains sequenced, and the lack of alpha or paired-chain data limited which features could be detected. Three of the identified cytomegalovirus-associated TCR beta chains were confirmed in vitro to be specific for cytomegalovirus antigens. The 87-base-pair reads could not distinguish some IMGT-functional V segments, including TRBV6-2 and TRBV6-3, so those segments were excluded. The classifier was reported to diagnose cytomegalovirus status with high specificity and sensitivity in both the original and validation cohorts. A later genetic analysis reported fewer N-insertions in productive TCRs among donors in an Asian-associated ancestry cluster than the roughly 700-donor mean. Specific HLA alleles were associated with 16,951 TCR beta sequences at a false discovery rate of 0.05 in a later analysis. In a later analysis, TCR association rates were found to vary across HLA loci, with the most associated TCRs seen for DRB1 alleles and the fewest for HLA-C alleles. An earlier analysis of approximately 540 of the donors showed that most TCR beta V segments appeared in productive rearrangements either about 87% or about 30% of the time, which broadly matched IMGT annotations. The only immune exposure information available for the cohort was CMV serostatus.

Inclusive of the bounding cysteine and phenylalanine, the CDR3 is 14 residues long. Only the CDR3 DNA is retained, 42 bases long and in frame from the first base. Trimming accounts for 6 bases at V and 4 bases at J, while the number of junction bases matched to no gene is 5. CDR1 and CDR2 are read off the germline V gene (reference sequence) as SEHNR and FQNEAQ. The sequence came from a young man in good health and CMV-seronegative. Sequenced: PBMCs. The receptor chain draws on TRBV7-9 and TRBJ2-2, with TRBD2 identical over 7 junction bases. The CDR3 sequence is CASSPSGGTGELFF. The nucleotides are TGTGCCAGCAGTCCATCGGGGGGCACCGGGGAGCTGTTTTTT.